The entry below gives a single TCR beta chain sequence along with its context. Its recognized antigen is unknown. Per-base quality was not reported, and no clone a single base away is much larger than it. The time point tag for this specimen amounts to: roughly 24 weeks on oral tofacitinib. The meaning of the sample's treatment or condition label: oral pan-JAK inhibitor, 5-10 mg twice daily. Lesional scalp punch biopsies and peripheral blood were collected from alopecia areata patients. PBMCs were isolated by density centrifugation and stained for CD3, CD4 and CD8, after which CD4+ and CD8+ T cells were sorted on a FACSAria. The data were taken from a study of CD8+ T cells in alopecia areata (dated by TCRdb to 2016 to 2019). Concerning the study at large: Treated patients were enrolled in an open-label pilot trial of oral tofacitinib at 5 to 10 mg twice daily for moderate-to-severe alopecia areata. Tofacitinib was given for 6 to 18 months, followed by 6 months of follow-up off drug to assess delayed response and recurrence. For the treated patients, the SALT score, which quantifies what percentage of scalp surface area is affected, served as the measure of disease severity. To study T cell clonal expansion in alopecia areata, the researchers applied high-throughput TCRbeta sequencing to both the C3H/HeJ mouse model and human patients. Scalp tissue and sorted CD4+ and CD8+ peripheral blood T cells from patchy and totalis/universalis alopecia areata patients and from healthy controls were covered by human TCRbeta sequencing. Biopsies were taken from tofacitinib-treated patients at baseline and again at 4 and 24 weeks into treatment, and several of those patients also had a later scalp biopsy. Scalp clonality was compared among normal scalp (n=4), patchy alopecia areata scalp (n=8), and alopecia totalis/universalis scalp (n=8). RNA came from the PAXgene miRNA kit for fixed scalp, the miRNeasy kit for PBMCs, and the RNeasy kit for mouse skin. Amplification of TCRbeta CDR3 regions was done by immunoSEQ multiplex PCR using 35 Vbeta forward primers and 13 Jbeta reverse primers. Paper-wide results and their limitations: Scalp TCR repertoire analysis is complicated because resident alphabeta T cells in normal human skin are also sequenced, whereas mouse skin is dominated by gammadelta T cells. Compared with mice, TCR sequences shared between patients were less clear, possibly partly because of HLA diversity across the patient population. Many expanded lesional clones were found to persist in scalp and blood during tofacitinib treatment, and relapse after treatment cessation may be partly explained by this persistence. Lesional scalp, especially in alopecia totalis/universalis, showed higher clonality and more expanded CD8+ clones than normal scalp, suggesting antigenic drive. Because the treated cohort was small and had just a single nonresponder, larger studies are needed to establish links between baseline CD8+ expansion and response. Tofacitinib significantly decreased scalp clonality and the number of expanded CD8+ clones among the top 100 scalp clones.

Libraries were built with the immunoSEQ multiplex PCR assay. RNA was extracted from all samples and reverse transcribed into cDNA as template for TCR sequencing. SuperScript III was used for first-strand cDNA synthesis, primed with a 2:1 mix of oligo-dT and random hexamers. A synthetic immune receptor repertoire was used to gauge amplification bias, and whatever bias remained was removed computationally. The original methods were these. Raw reads were preprocessed for error removal, and CDR3 was defined according to IMGT conventions as running from the conserved cysteine to phenylalanine. To get clonality, Shannon entropy was normalized by log2 of the number of productive unique TCRs and the result was subtracted from 1. Whether scalp clones were CD4 or CD8 was inferred by matching scalp TCRbeta sequences against CD4 and CD8 repertoires sorted from blood. Here the immuneACCESS table is served through TCRdb, limited to in-frame sequences with V and J called. Missing clones are a known gap in these copies; in checked studies unresolved V genes cover under half, and the rest lacks a known reason. V, J and clone size reflect that table, while D and trimming were determined from the DNA. Recorded for this sample are roughly 110,000 clones; about 60% of them occurred a single time. The leading ten clones occupy 9% to 15% of the sample.

This clonotype was sampled from a human donor with alopecia areata. The material was CD8+ T cells sorted from blood, obtained at week 24, from a patient treated with tofacitinib.

The encoded CDR3 is CASSSGTLSYEQYF. Here is the DNA: TGTGCCAGCAGTTCCGGGACACTGTCCTACGAGCAGTACTTC. This chain joins TRBV6-5 to TRBJ2-7; the D gene is perhaps TRBD1, on 6 matching bases. Looking up the germline V gene yields CDR1 MNHEY and CDR2 SVGAGI. From cysteine to phenylalanine, the CDR3 is 14 amino acids long. Only the CDR3 portion is preserved as DNA: 42 bases, with reading frame beginning at the first base. V was cut back by 4 bases and J by 1 base, leaving a gap of 11 bases between them.